This T cell receptor beta chain was captured by sequencing in a study of neurological immune-mediated disorders. The study's findings and limits: Expanded clones shared no CDR3 amino acid sequences across subjects, suggesting private repertoires in all groups. The highest TCR clonal expansion occurred in HTLV-1-associated myelopathy; multiple sclerosis fell below healthy controls.

This clonotype was seen many times. What it binds is not known. This CDR3 is 13 amino acids long. Germline V gives CDR1 MNHEY, CDR2 SMNVEV (reference sequence). The junction had 3 bases not matched to a gene; V was cut back by 3 bases and J by 4 bases. Over 190 million TCR-beta sequences from 15-18 subjects were obtained in each sequencing run. TCRdb ran MiXCR on the 5' RACE reads and lists one entry per CDR3 protein. Seen here are roughly 34,000 distinct CDR3 sequences, 4.6% observed once, and the top ten hold under 30%. The V call is TRBV27, the J call TRBJ2-7; 7 bases fit TRBD1. Material for sequencing was PBMCs. The TCR was taken from a man aged 18 to 35 in good health. CDR3 in DNA: TGTGCCAGCAGTTTTTGGACAGGTTACGAGCAGTACTTC. It specifies CASSFWTGYEQYF.